Listed here are 23 T cell receptor beta chains from one sample, sequenced in a study of graft-versus-host responses after intestinal transplantation. The data were produced by immunoSEQ multiplex PCR, yet TCRdb's version contains in-frame clones alone and is incomplete. The repertoire has over 75,000 clones, around 93% of them found once; the top ten carry roughly 0.07%. No antigen is known for these receptors. The input for sequencing was unstimulated CD8+ T cells sorted from spleen or lymph node cells, taken before transplant. These TCRs come from a human donor who was the organ donor for an intestinal transplant.

J is TRBJ2-5 and V is TRBV21-1; the D call TRBD1 from the table was never checked on the DNA. TRBV21-1 is deemed a pseudogene. CDR3 size: 19 residues. CDR3 DNA sequence: TGTGCCAGCAGCAAGCGGACAGGGGCGGGGTGGGACTATCTAGAGACCCAGTACTTC. Translating gives CASSKRTGAGWDYLETQYF.

The chain employs TRBV2 and TRBJ2-1, with a weak D call TRBD2 (5 bases). The CDR3 contains 13 residues. CDR1 and CDR2 (germline): SNHLY, FYNNEI. Trimming pared 3 bases from V and 5 bases from J, leaving 8 bases between. CDR3 protein: CASSDDGDNEQFF. CDR3 DNA: TGTGCCAGCAGTGATGACGGGGACAATGAGCAGTTCTTC.

The chain carries TRBV7-6 and TRBJ2-1; 9 bases map to TRBD2. J gave up 2 bases and V 1 base, and 6 bases lay outside the gene matches. This CDR3 region has 17 residues. Looked up from germline, CDR1 is SGHVS and CDR2 is FNYEAQ. CDR3 coding DNA: TGTGCCAGCAGCTTAGTCGTCGGCGGGAGGGCCTACAATGAGCAGTTCTTC. Residues: CASSLVVGGRAYNEQFF.

The chain has TRBV27 and TRBJ2-5; D is uncertain. Germline V CDR1 and CDR2: MNHEY, SMNVEV (reference sequence). V was clipped by 0 bases and J by 5 bases, with 13 bases between them. CDR3 length equals 15 residues. Here the CDR3 reads CASSLSSDLSETQYF. The DNA for the CDR3 is TGTGCCAGCAGTTTATCCAGCGATCTATCTGAGACCCAGTACTTC.

The V and J genes are TRBV7-9 and TRBJ1-6, with TRBD1 identical over 7 bases. CDR1 is SEHNR and CDR2 is FQNEAQ in the germline V gene (reference sequence). The CDR3 sequence is 14 residues long. V lost 5 bases, J lost 10 bases, and 8 bases stayed unmatched. The CDR3 DNA reads as TGTGCCAGCAGCCCCCCAGGGGGAGGATCACCCCTCCACTTT. Protein sequence: CASSPPGGGSPLHF.

The J gene is TRBJ1-2, the V gene TRBV5-1; the match to TRBD1 covers 8 bases. The CDR3 runs to 14 residues. Per germline, CDR1 SGHRS and CDR2 YFSETQ. The J segment lost 6 bases and the V segment lost 0 bases, leaving 4 bases of the junction unmatched. In DNA form, the CDR3 reads TGCGCCAGCAGCTTGGGGCAGGGGGCGGATGGCTACACCTTC. Translating gives CASSLGQGADGYTF.

The chain links TRBV21-1 to TRBJ2-1; the table's D call of TRBD1 was not tested on the DNA. TRBV21-1 is marked as a pseudogene. This CDR3 is 16 amino acids long. The CDR3 region is CASSAQTGVKHNEQFF. CDR3 bases: TGTGCCAGCAGCGCTCAGACAGGGGTGAAACACAATGAGCAGTTCTTC.

The rearrangement uses TRBV19 and TRBJ2-4, with D possibly matching TRBD2 (5 bases). Trimming removed 5 bases at V and 0 bases at J, with 11 bases between. Germline lookup yields CDR1 LNHDA and CDR2 SQIVND (reference sequence). The CDR3 contains 15 residues. The CDR3 here is CASSSSGLAKNIQYF. DNA for the CDR3: TGTGCCAGTAGTTCTTCTGGACTAGCCAAAAACATTCAGTACTTC.

The rearrangement joins TRBV21-1 to TRBJ2-5; the table's D call TRBD2 went unverified against the DNA. TRBV21-1 is given as a pseudogene. The CDR3 runs to 15 residues. The CDR3 region is CASTHSGTRWETQYF. CDR3 coding DNA: TGTGCCAGCACCCATAGCGGGACTAGATGGGAGACCCAGTACTTC.

The CDR3 protein is CASSYGAYNEQFF. The DNA of the CDR3 is TGTGCCAGCAGTTACGGGGCTTACAATGAGCAGTTCTTC. The rearrangement joins TRBV6-5 to TRBJ2-1, with D maybe TRBD1 (5 bases). Germline V CDR1 and CDR2: MNHEY, SVGAGI. V was trimmed by 2 bases and J by 4 bases, leaving 6 bases between them. The CDR3 is 13 amino acids.

The chain combines TRBV11-2 with TRBJ1-5; 8 bases align to TRBD1. Trimming removed 1 base from V and 9 bases from J; junction bases left unmatched: 8. CDR1 SGHAT and CDR2 FQNNGV come from the germline V gene. CDR3 length: 15 residues. CDR3 sequence (DNA): TGTGCCAGCAGCTTAGGGACAGGGAATTCATGGCCCCAGCATTTT. Translating it yields CASSLGTGNSWPQHF.

This clone was observed a single time. CDR3 sequence reads: CASSRKEGQADTEAFF. The CDR3 nucleotides read TGCGCCAGCAGCCGAAAGGAAGGACAGGCGGACACTGAAGCTTTCTTT. V is TRBV4-1 and J is TRBJ1-1; 7 bases agree with TRBD1. The V segment lost 4 bases and the J segment 3 bases; nucleotides outside the gene matches: 11. Germline assignment: CDR1 MGHRA and CDR2 YSYEKL. CDR3 size: 16 residues.

The rearrangement links TRBV13 to TRBJ1-1, with D maybe TRBD1 (6 bases). Trimming left V 3 bases short and J 8 bases short, with 7 bases between. The CDR3 loop spans 11 amino acids. Looked up from germline, CDR1 is PRHDT and CDR2 is FYEKMQ (reference sequence). CDR3 in DNA: TGTGCCAGCAGCTTTGACAGGGAAGCTTTCTTT. Translation gives CASSFDREAFF.

The rearrangement links TRBV4-1 to TRBJ2-7; 9 nucleotides agree with TRBD1. The germline V gene has CDR1 MGHRA and CDR2 YSYEKL. V was clipped by 2 bases and J by 1 base; unmatched bases: 3. The CDR3 spans 15 residues. CDR3 protein: CASSQPGQGSYEQYF. The CDR3, as DNA: TGCGCCAGCAGCCAACCCGGACAGGGGTCCTACGAGCAGTACTTC.

The chain links TRBV19 to TRBJ1-2; TRBD1 aligns across 7 bases. The CDR3 totals 15 residues. V trimming: 4 bases; J trimming: 7 bases; junction bases outside the gene matches: 12. Germline CDR1 LNHDA, CDR2 SQIVND (reference sequence). DNA of the CDR3: TGTGCCAGTAGTACCCGGGGCAGGGGGTATTCTGGCTACACCTTC. It is translated as CASSTRGRGYSGYTF.

The J gene is TRBJ2-7, the V gene TRBV6-4, with 8 positions matching TRBD2. Germline CDR1 is MRHNA and CDR2 is SNTAGT. The CDR3 contains 15 residues. V lost 0 bases and J lost 3; bases outside the gene matches: 4. CDR3 bases: TGTGCCAGCAGTGACTCGCGGGGGGCCGACTACGAGCAGTACTTC. It codes for CASSDSRGADYEQYF.

V and J are TRBV28 and TRBJ1-5; D might be TRBD1 (5 bases). The germline V gene encodes CDR1 MDHEN and CDR2 SYDVKM. Trimming shortened V by 1 base and J by 14 bases, and 21 bases separated the two germline ends. The CDR3 is 15 amino acids. CDR3 nucleotide sequence: TGTGCCAGCAGTTTATTATCTAGTTTTCAGGGCCTTAAGCATTTT. This gives the protein CASSLLSSFQGLKHF.

This clone has just a few counts. The chain joins TRBV2 to TRBJ1-5; tentative D call: TRBD1 (6 bases). This CDR3 is built from 16 residues. Deletions cut 5 bases from V and 0 bases from J, with 14 bases between. Germline V gene data show CDR1 as SNHLY and CDR2 as FYNNEI. This chain's CDR3 is CASSWRQDYSNQPQHF. The CDR3 nucleotides are TGTGCCAGCAGTTGGCGACAGGATTATAGCAATCAGCCCCAGCATTTT.

J is TRBJ2-6 and V is TRBV7-9; TRBD1 might be the D (6 bases). The CDR3 consists of 17 residues. Germline CDR1 reads SEHNR; CDR2 reads FQNEAQ (reference sequence). The V end was cut by 5 bases, the J end by 3 bases, with 17 bases between. CDR3 nucleotides: TGTGCCAGCAGCCCCCCCCTCCGGGACAATGGGGCCAACGTCCTGACTTTC. Translating it yields CASSPPLRDNGANVLTF.

The rearrangement uses TRBV5-1 and TRBJ2-1, with D hard to call. CDR3 length: 14 amino acids. Germline V gene data show CDR1 as SGHRS and CDR2 as YFSETQ. Trimming stripped 0 bases from V and 5 bases from J, with 9 bases between. The CDR3 nucleotides read TGCGCCAGCAGCTTGGTGGAGTCGAACAATGAGCAGTTCTTC. Its translation: CASSLVESNNEQFF.

This chain connects TRBV28 to TRBJ1-4, with TRBD1 matching over 8 bases. This CDR3 is built from 14 residues. V lost 5 bases, J lost 7 bases, and 6 bases stayed unmatched. Germline-derived CDR1 and CDR2 are MDHEN and SYDVKM. Here the CDR3 DNA reads TGTGCCAGCAGTAGACAGGGGTGGGGTGAAAAACTGTTTTTT. It specifies CASSRQGWGEKLFF.

The chain joins TRBV19 to TRBJ2-1, with a tentative D call TRBD1 (5 bases). There are 17 residues in the CDR3. Germline CDR1 reads LNHDA; CDR2 reads SQIVND (reference sequence). V lost 0 bases and J lost 0, with 12 bases in between. DNA for the CDR3: TGTGCCAGTAGTATAGATCAGGGAAGGAGCTCCTACAATGAGCAGTTCTTC. Translated: CASSIDQGRSSYNEQFF.

This clone has a single count. The V and J genes are TRBV30 and TRBJ1-4, with TRBD1 identical over 7 bases. V lost 1 base and J lost 6; bases outside the gene matches: 8. This CDR3 has 15 residues. CDR1 and CDR2 (germline): GTSNPN, SVGIG (reference sequence). The CDR3 reads CAWSGPGGLYEKLFF. The CDR3 region has the DNA TGTGCCTGGAGTGGGCCAGGGGGGCTTTATGAAAAACTGTTTTTT. Full variable domain (missing parts from reference TRBV30 and TRBJ1-4): SQTIHQWPATLVQPVGSPLSLECTVEGTSNPNLYWYRQAAGRGLQLLFYSVGIGQISSEVPQNLSASRPQDRQFILSSKKLLLSDSGFYLCAWSGPGGLYEKLFFGSGTQLSVL.